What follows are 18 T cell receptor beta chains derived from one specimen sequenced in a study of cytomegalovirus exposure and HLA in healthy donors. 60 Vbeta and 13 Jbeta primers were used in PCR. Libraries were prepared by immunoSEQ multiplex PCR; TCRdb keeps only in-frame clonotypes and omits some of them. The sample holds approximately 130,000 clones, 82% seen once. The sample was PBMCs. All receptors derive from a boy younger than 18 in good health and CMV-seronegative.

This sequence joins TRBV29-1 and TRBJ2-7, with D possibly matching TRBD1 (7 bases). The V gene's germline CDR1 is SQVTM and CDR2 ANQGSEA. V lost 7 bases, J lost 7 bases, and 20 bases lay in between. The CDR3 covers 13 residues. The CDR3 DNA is TGCAGCGCCCGGGGGAAGGGGGCGGGAGAGCAGTACTTC. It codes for CSARGKGAGEQYF.

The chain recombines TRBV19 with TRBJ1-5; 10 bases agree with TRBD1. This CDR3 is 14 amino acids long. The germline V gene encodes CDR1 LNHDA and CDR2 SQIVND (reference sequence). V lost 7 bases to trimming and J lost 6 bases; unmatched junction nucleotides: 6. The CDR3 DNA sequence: TGTGCCAGTACTGACAGGGGGCAGGGTCAGCCCCAGCATTTT. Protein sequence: CASTDRGQGQPQHF. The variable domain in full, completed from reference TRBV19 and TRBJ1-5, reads DGGITQSPKYLFRKEGQNVTLSCEQNLNHDAMYWYRQDPGQGLRLIYYSQIVNDFQKGDIAEGYSVSREKKESFPLTVTSAQKNPTAFYLCASTDRGQGQPQHFGDGTRLSIL.

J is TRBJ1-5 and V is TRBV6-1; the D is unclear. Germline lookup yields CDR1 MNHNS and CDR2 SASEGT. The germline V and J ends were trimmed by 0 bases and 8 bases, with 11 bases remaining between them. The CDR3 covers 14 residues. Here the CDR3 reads CASSEAGGLEPQHF. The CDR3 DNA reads TGTGCCAGCAGTGAAGCAGGAGGGTTGGAGCCCCAGCATTTT.

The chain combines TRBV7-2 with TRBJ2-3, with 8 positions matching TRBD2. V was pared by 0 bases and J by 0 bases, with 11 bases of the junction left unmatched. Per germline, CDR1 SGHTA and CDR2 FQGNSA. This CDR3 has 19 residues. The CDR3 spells CASSLAVSGIYPSTDTQYF. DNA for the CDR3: TGTGCCAGCAGCTTAGCGGTTAGCGGGATTTACCCTAGCACAGATACGCAGTATTTT.

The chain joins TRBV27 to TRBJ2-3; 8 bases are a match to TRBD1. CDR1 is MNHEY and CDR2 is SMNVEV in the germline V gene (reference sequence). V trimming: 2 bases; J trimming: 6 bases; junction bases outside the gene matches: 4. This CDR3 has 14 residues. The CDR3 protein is CASSLAGGADTQYF. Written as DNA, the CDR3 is TGTGCCAGCAGTTTAGCAGGGGGCGCGGATACGCAGTATTTT.

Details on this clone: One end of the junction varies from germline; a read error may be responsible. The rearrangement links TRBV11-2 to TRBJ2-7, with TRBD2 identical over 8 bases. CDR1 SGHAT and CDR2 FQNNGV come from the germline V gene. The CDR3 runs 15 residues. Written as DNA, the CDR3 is TGTGCCAGCAGCTTTATAGCGGGGACCTCCTCCGAGCAGTACTTC. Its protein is CASSFIAGTSSEQYF. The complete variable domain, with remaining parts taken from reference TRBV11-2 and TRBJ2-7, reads EAGVAQSPRYKIIEKRQSVAFWCNPISGHATLYWYQQILGQGPKLLIQFQNNGVVDDSQLPKDRFSAERLKGVDSTLKIQPAKLEDSAVYLCASSFIAGTSSEQYFGPGTRLTVT.

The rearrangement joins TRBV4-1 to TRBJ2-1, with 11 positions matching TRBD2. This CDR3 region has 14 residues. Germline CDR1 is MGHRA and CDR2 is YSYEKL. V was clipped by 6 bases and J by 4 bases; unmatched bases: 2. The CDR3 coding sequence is TGCGCCAGCAGGGGACTAGCGGATTACAATGAGCAGTTCTTC. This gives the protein CASRGLADYNEQFF.

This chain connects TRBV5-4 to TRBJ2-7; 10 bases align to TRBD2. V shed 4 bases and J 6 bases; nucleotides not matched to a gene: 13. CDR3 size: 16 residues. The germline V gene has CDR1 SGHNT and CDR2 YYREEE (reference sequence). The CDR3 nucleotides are TGTGCCAGCAGCCATATTACTAGCGGGAAGGTCCCCGAGCAGTACTTC. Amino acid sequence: CASSHITSGKVPEQYF.

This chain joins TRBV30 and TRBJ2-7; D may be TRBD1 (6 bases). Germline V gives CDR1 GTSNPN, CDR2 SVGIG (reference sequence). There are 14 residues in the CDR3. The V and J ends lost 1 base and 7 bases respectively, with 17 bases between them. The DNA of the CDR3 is TGTGCCTGGAGTGCAGGGGCTTGGGCGTGGGAGCAGTACTTC. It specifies CAWSAGAWAWEQYF.

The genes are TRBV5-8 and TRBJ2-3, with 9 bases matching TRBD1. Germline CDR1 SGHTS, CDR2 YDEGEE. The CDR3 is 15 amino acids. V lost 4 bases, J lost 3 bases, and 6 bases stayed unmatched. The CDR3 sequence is CASSVPGQGTDTQYF. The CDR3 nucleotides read TGTGCCAGCAGCGTCCCGGGACAGGGAACAGATACGCAGTATTTT.

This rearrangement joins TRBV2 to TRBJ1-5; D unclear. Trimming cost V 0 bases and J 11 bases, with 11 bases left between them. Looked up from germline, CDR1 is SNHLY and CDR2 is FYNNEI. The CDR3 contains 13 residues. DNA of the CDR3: TGTGCCAGCAGTGAAGCAGGTGGAGGGACCCAGCATTTT. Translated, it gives CASSEAGGGTQHF.

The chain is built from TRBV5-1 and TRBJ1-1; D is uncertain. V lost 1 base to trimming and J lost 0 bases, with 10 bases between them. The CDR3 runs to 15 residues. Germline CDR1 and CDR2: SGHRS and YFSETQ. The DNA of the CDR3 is TGCGCCAGCAGCTTGACCCCACAGATGAACACTGAAGCTTTCTTT. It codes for CASSLTPQMNTEAFF.

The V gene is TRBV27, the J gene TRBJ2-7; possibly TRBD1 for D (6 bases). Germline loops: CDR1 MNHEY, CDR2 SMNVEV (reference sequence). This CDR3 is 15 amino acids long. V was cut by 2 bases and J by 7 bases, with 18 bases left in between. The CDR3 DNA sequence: TGTGCCAGCAGTTTAATCCGGGACACCTGGGGTGAGCAGTACTTC. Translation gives CASSLIRDTWGEQYF.

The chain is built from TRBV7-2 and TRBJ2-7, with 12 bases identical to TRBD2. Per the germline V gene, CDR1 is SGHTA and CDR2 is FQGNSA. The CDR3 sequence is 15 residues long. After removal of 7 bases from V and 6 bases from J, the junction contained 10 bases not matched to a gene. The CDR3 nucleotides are TGTGCCAGCATCAGGTCCGGACTAGCGGGAATCGAGCAGTACTTC. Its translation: CASIRSGLAGIEQYF.

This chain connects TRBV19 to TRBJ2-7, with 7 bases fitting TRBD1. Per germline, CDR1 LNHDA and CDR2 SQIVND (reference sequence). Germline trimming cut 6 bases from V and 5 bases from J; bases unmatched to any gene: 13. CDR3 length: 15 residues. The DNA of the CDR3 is TGTGCCAGTAGCACACAGGGGTTGGGAAAAAACGAGCAGTACTTC. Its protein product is CASSTQGLGKNEQYF.

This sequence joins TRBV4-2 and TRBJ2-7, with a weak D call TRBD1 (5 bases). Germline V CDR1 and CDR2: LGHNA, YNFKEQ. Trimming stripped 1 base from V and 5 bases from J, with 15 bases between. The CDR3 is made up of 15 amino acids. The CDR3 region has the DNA TGTGCCAGCAGCCAAGTAGGCCAGGGATTTAACGAGCAGTACTTC. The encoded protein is CASSQVGQGFNEQYF.

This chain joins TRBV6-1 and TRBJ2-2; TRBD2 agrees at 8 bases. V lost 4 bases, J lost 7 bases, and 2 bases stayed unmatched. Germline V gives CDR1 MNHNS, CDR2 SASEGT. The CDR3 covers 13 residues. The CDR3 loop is CASSALADGELFF. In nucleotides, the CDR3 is TGTGCCAGCAGTGCACTAGCGGACGGGGAGCTGTTTTTT.

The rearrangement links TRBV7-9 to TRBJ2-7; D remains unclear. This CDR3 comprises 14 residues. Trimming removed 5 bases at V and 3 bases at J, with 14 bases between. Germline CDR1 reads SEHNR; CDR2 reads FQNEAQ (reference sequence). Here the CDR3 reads CASSQSQNSYEQYF. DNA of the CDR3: TGTGCCAGCAGCCAAAGCCAGAACAGCTACGAGCAGTACTTC.